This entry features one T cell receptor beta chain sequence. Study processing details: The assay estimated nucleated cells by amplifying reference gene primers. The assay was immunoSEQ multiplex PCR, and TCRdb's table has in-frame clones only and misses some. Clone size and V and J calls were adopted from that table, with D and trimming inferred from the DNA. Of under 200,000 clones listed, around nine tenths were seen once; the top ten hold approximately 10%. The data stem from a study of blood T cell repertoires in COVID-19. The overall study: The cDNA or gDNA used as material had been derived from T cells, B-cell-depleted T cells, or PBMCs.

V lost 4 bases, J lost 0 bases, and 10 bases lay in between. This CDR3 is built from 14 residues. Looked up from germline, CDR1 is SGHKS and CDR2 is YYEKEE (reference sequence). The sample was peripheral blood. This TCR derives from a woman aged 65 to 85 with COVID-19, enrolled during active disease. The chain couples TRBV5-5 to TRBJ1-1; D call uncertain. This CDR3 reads CASSPSSLNTEAFF. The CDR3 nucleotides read TGTGCCAGCAGCCCCTCCAGTTTGAACACTGAAGCTTTCTTT.